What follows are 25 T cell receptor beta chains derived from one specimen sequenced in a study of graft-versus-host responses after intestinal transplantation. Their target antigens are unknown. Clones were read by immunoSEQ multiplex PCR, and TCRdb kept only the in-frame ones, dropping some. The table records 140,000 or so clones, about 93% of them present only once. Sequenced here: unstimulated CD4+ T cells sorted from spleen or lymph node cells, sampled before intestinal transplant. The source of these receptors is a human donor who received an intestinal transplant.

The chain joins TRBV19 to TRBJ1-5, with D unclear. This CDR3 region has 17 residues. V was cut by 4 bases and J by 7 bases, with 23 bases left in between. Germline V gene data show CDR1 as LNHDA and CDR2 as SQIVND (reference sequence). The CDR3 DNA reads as TGTGCCAGTAGTAAAGCCCCAGTAGCCAGTAGCCGCCAGCCCCAGCATTTT. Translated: CASSKAPVASSRQPQHF.

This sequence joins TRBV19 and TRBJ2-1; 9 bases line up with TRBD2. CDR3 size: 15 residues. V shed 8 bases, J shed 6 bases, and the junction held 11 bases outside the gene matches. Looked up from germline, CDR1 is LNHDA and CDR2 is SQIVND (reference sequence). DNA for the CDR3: TGTGCCAGTCGCGGGCGTCTAGCGGGACGCAATGAGCAGTTCTTC. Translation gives CASRGRLAGRNEQFF.

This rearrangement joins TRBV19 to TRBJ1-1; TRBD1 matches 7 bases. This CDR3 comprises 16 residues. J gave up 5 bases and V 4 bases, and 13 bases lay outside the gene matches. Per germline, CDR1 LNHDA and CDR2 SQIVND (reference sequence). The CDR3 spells CASSTPLGQRLTEAFF. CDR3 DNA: TGTGCCAGTAGTACTCCTCTGGGACAGCGCCTTACTGAAGCTTTCTTT. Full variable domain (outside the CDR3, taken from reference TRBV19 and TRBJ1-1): DGGITQSPKYLFRKEGQNVTLSCEQNLNHDAMYWYRQDPGQGLRLIYYSQIVNDFQKGDIAEGYSVSREKKESFPLTVTSAQKNPTAFYLCASSTPLGQRLTEAFFGQGTRLTVV.

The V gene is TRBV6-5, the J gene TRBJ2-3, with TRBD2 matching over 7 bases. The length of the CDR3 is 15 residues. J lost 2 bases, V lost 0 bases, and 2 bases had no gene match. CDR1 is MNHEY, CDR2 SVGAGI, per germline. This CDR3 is CASSYSGGTTDTQYF. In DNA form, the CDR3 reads TGTGCCAGCAGTTACTCGGGGGGGACCACAGATACGCAGTATTTT.

The CDR3 DNA sequence: TGTGCCAGCAGTTTAGAGGCAGGGGCAACGGAGACCCAGTACTTC. Translation: CASSLEAGATETQYF. The chain links TRBV27 to TRBJ2-5; D possibly corresponds to TRBD1 (6 bases). The CDR3 sequence is 15 residues long. Trimming stripped 2 bases from V and 5 bases from J, with 15 bases between. Germline-derived CDR1 and CDR2 are MNHEY and SMNVEV (reference sequence).

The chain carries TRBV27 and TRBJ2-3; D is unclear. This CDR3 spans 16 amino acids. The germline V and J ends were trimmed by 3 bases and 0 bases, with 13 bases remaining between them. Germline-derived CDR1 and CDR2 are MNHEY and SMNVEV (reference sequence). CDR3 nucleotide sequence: TGTGCCAGCAGTTTGATGGCAGACCTTAGCACAGATACGCAGTATTTT. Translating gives CASSLMADLSTDTQYF.

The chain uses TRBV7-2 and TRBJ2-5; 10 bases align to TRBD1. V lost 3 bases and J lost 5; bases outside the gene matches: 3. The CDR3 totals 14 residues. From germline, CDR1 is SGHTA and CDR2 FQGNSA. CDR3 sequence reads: CASSFGQGGETQYF. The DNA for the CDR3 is TGTGCCAGCAGCTTCGGACAGGGGGGGGAGACCCAGTACTTC.

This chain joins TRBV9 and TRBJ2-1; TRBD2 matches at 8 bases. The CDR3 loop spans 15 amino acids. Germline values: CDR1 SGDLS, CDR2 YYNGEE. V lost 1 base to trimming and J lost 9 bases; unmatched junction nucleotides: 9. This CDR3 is CASSVLTDAGGEQFF. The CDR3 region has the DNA TGTGCCAGCAGCGTACTGACCGACGCGGGAGGTGAGCAGTTCTTC.

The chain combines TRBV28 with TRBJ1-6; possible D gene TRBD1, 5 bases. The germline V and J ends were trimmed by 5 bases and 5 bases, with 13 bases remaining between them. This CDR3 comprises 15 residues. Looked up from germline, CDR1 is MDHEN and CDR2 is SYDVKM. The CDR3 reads CASSRGGVDNSPLHF. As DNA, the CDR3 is TGTGCCAGCAGTCGGGGGGGGGTGGATAATTCACCCCTCCACTTT.

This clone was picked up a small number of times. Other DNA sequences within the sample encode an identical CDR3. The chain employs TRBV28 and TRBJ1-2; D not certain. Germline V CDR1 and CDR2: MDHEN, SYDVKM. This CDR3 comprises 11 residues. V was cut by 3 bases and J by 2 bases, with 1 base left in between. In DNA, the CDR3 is TGTGCCAGCAGTTTGAACTATGGCTACACCTTC. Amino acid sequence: CASSLNYGYTF.

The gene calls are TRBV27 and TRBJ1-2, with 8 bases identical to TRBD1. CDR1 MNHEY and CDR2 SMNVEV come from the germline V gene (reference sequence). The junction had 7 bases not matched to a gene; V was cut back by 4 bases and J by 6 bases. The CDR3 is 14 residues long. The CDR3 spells CASSSLDRGDGYTF. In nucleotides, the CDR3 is TGTGCCAGCAGTTCCCTAGACAGGGGCGATGGCTACACCTTC.

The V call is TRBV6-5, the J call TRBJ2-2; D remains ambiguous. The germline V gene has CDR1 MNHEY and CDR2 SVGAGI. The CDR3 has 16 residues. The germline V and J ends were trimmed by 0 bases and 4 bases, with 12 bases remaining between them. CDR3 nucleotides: TGTGCCAGCAGTTACTCACCTCTAGACGTCACCGGGGAGCTGTTTTTT. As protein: CASSYSPLDVTGELFF.

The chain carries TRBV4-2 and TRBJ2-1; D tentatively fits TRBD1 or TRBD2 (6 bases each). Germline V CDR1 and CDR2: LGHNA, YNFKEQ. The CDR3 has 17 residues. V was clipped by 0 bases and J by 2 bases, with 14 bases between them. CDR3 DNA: TGTGCCAGCAGCCAAGATGGAGGGACACTCACCTACAATGAGCAGTTCTTC. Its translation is CASSQDGGTLTYNEQFF.

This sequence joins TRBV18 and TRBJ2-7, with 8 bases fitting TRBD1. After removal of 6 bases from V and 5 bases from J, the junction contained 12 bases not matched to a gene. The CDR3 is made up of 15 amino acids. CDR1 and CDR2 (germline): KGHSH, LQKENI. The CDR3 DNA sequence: TGTGCCAGCTCCTCGACAGGGGACCTCCCCAACGAGCAGTACTTC. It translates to CASSSTGDLPNEQYF.

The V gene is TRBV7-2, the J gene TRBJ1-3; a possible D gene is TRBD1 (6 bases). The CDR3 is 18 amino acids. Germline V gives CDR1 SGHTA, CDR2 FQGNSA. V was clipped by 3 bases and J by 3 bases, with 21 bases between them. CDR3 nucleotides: TGTGCCAGCAGCTTCCCCCGGGGGGCCCTAAGCGTTGGAAACACCATATATTTT. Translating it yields CASSFPRGALSVGNTIYF.

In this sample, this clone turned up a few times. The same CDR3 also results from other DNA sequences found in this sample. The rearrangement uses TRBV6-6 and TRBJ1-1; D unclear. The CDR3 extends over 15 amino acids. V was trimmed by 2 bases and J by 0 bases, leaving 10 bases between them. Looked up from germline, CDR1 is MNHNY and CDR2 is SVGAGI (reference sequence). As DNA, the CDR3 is TGTGCCAGCAGTTACCCGGCCGGGATGAACACTGAAGCTTTCTTT. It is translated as CASSYPAGMNTEAFF.

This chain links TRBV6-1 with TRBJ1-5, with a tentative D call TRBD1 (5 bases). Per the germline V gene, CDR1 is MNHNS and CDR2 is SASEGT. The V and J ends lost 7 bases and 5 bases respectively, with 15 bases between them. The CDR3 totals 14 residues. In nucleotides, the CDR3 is TGTGCCAGCACAGGTTCGGGACCCTATCAGCCCCAGCATTTT. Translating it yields CASTGSGPYQPQHF.

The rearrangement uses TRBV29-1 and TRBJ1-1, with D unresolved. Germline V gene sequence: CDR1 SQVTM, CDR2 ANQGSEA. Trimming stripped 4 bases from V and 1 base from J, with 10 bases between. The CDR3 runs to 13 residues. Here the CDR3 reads CSVVSAENTEAFF. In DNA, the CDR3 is TGCAGCGTTGTCTCGGCGGAGAACACTGAAGCTTTCTTT.

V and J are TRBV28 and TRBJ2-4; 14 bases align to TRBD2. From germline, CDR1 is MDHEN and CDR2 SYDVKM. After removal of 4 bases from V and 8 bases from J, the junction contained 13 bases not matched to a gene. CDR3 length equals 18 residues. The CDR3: CASSSFTGTSGRRDIQYF. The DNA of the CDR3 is TGTGCCAGCAGTTCATTCACCGGGACTAGCGGGAGACGGGACATTCAGTACTTC.

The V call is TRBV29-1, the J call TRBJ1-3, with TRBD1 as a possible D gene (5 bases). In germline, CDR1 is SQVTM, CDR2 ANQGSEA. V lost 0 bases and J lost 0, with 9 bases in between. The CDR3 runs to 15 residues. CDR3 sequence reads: CSVEDRTGSGNTIYF. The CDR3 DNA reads TGCAGCGTTGAAGATCGCACAGGCTCTGGAAACACCATATATTTT.

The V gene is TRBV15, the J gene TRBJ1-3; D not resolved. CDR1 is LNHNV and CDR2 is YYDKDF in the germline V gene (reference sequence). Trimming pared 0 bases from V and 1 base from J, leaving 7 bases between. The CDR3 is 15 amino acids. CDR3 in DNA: TGTGCCACCAGCAGAGATATTCTTTCTGGAAACACCATATATTTT. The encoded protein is CATSRDILSGNTIYF.

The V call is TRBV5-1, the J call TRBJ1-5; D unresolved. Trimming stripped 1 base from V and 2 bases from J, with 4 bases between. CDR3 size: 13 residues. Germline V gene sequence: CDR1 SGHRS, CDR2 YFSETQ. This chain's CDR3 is CASSLQGNQPQHF. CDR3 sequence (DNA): TGCGCCAGCAGCTTGCAGGGCAATCAGCCCCAGCATTTT.

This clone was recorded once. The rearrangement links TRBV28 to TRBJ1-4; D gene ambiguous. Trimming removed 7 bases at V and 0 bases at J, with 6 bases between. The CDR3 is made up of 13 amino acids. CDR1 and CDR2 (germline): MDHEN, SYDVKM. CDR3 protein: CASKSSTNEKLFF. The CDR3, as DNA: TGTGCCAGCAAGAGCTCAACTAATGAAAAACTGTTTTTT.

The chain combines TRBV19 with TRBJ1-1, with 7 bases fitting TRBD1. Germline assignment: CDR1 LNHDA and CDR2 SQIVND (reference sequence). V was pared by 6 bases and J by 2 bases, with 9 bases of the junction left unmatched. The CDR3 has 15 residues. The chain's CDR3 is CASSTQQGRNTEAFF. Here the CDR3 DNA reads TGTGCCAGTAGCACCCAACAGGGGCGAAACACTGAAGCTTTCTTT.

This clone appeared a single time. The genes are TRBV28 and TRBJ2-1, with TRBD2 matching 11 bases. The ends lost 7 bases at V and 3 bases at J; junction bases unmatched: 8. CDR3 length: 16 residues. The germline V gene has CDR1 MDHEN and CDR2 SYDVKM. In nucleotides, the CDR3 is TGTGCCAGCACCCAAGGAGGGACTAGCGGCTACAATGAGCAGTTCTTC. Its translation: CASTQGGTSGYNEQFF.